This T cell receptor beta chain was sequenced for a study of blood T cell repertoires in COVID-19. On the study more broadly: Acute and convalescent COVID-19 samples came from the United States, Italy and Spain. T cells, B-cell-depleted T cells, or PBMCs supplied cDNA or gDNA.

The Seattle patients joined while their infection was active and were tracked longitudinally afterward. In the original workflow: Amplification of reference gene primers was used by the study to estimate nucleated cell counts. The method was immunoSEQ multiplex PCR; TCRdb's version includes in-frame clones alone and lacks a portion of them. V, J and clone size are those of that table, while D and trimming were read from the DNA. This sample has approximately 350,000 clones, with approximately 86% found just once. This clone was observed a handful of times. Germline CDR1 reads MNHEY; CDR2 reads SVGAGI. The CDR3 is 14 residues long. The V and J ends lost 6 bases and 0 bases respectively, with 12 bases between them.

Sequences were obtained from peripheral blood. The chain couples TRBV6-5 to TRBJ2-7, with D possibly matching TRBD1 (6 bases). This TCR came from a woman aged 55-70 years with COVID-19, enrolled during active disease. CDR3 DNA: TGTGCCAGCAGGGACAGCGCAGACTCCTACGAGCAGTACTTC. Protein product: CASRDSADSYEQYF.